What follows is one T cell receptor (beta chain) and its context. This entry is derived from a study of blood T cell repertoires in COVID-19. Across the study: From T cells, B-cell-depleted T cells, or PBMCs came the material, which was cDNA or gDNA.

Sequencing was performed with immunoSEQ multiplex PCR; in TCRdb, only in-frame clones are kept and a portion is missing. The repertoire holds about 28,000 clones, with about nine tenths as singletons. V lost 0 bases to trimming and J lost 7 bases, with 4 bases between them. Germline V lookup: CDR1 LNHNV, CDR2 YYDKDF (reference sequence). The CDR3 has 12 amino acids. The source is a man aged 55 to 70 with active COVID-19. This chain joins TRBV15 and TRBJ1-5, with D uncertain. The sample was peripheral blood. This CDR3 reads CATSRDQQPQHF. The CDR3, as DNA: TGTGCCACCAGCAGAGATCAACAGCCCCAGCATTTT.